These 19 T cell receptor beta chains originate from one sample sequenced in a study of T cell clonotyping in hematopoietic cell transplantation. The table came from immunoSEQ multiplex PCR; TCRdb's copy has only in-frame clones and leaves some out. Of 35,000 to 45,000 clones in the sample, 75% to 90% were seen once. Sequencing input: peripheral blood mononuclear cells. The receptor source for this set is a middle-aged woman in good health. Some clones in this sample may be carry-over from other donors' samples.

This rearrangement joins TRBV6-1 to TRBJ1-4, with D possibly matching TRBD1 (5 bases). The CDR3 is made up of 13 amino acids. V lost 2 bases and J lost 8, with 9 bases in between. Germline-derived CDR1 and CDR2 are MNHNS and SASEGT. The CDR3 loop is CASSEKQEEKLFF. The CDR3 DNA reads as TGTGCCAGCAGTGAAAAACAGGAAGAAAAACTGTTTTTT.

This chain joins TRBV2 and TRBJ2-2, with 7 bases matching TRBD1. Germline V gene data show CDR1 as SNHLY and CDR2 as FYNNEI. There are 15 residues in the CDR3. V trimming: 5 bases; J trimming: 1 base; junction bases outside the gene matches: 4. The CDR3 DNA is TGTGCCAGCAGTTCCGGGACAGAGAACACCGGGGAGCTGTTTTTT. Protein product: CASSSGTENTGELFF.

The gene calls are TRBV19 and TRBJ2-7; D gene ambiguous. Trimming took off 3 bases at V and 2 bases at J, with 14 bases between the two ends. This CDR3 has 15 amino acids. Germline assignment: CDR1 LNHDA and CDR2 SQIVND (reference sequence). CDR3 DNA: TGTGCCAGTAGTATGCATTCCCGAATTCCCTACGAGCAGTACTTC. Its protein product is CASSMHSRIPYEQYF.

CDR3 residues: CASSLLGVASGSNEQFF. The CDR3 nucleotides read TGTGCCAGCAGCCTACTAGGGGTGGCTAGCGGGAGTAATGAGCAGTTCTTC. V usage is TRBV7-2 and J usage is TRBJ2-1; 10 nucleotides agree with TRBD2. Germline CDR1 reads SGHTA; CDR2 reads FQGNSA. V shed 5 bases and J 7 bases; nucleotides not matched to a gene: 14. The CDR3 is 17 residues long.

The CDR3 region has the DNA TGTTGTTACAATGAGCAGTTCTTC. This encodes CCYNEQFF. The V gene is TRBV30, the J gene TRBJ2-1; D unclear. The CDR3 contains 8 residues. The germline V gene encodes CDR1 GTSNPN and CDR2 SVGIG (reference sequence).

J is TRBJ1-2 and V is TRBV7-8; D is possibly TRBD1 (5 bases). The V end lost 5 bases, the J end lost 5 bases, and 9 bases lay between the germline ends. CDR1 and CDR2 (germline): SGHVS, FQNEAQ. The CDR3 loop spans 12 amino acids. The chain's CDR3 is CASSMEGYGYTF. The CDR3 DNA reads TGTGCCAGCAGCATGGAGGGGTATGGCTACACCTTC.

The rearrangement joins TRBV2 to TRBJ1-2, with D unresolved. The germline gives CDR1 SNHLY, CDR2 FYNNEI. The CDR3 covers 14 residues. V shed 2 bases and J shed 2 bases, with 9 bases lying between them. The DNA for the CDR3 is TGTGCCAGCAGTGAAAGAATAGAGAACTATGGCTACACCTTC. It translates to CASSERIENYGYTF.

The rearrangement links TRBV6-6 to TRBJ1-5; tentatively, D is TRBD1 (6 bases). Germline loops: CDR1 MNHNY, CDR2 SVGAGI (reference sequence). CDR3 size: 14 residues. The germline V and J ends were trimmed by 7 bases and 7 bases, with 17 bases remaining between them. CDR3 DNA sequence: TGTGCCAGCAATCGACAGGCCGCAGGCCAGCCCCAGCATTTT. Translation: CASNRQAAGQPQHF.

This clone was found a few times. This sequence joins TRBV30 and TRBJ2-7; no reliable D call. The V end lost 1 base, the J end lost 6 bases, and 13 bases lay between the germline ends. Germline-derived CDR1 and CDR2 are GTSNPN and SVGIG (reference sequence). This CDR3 is 13 amino acids long. In nucleotides, the CDR3 is TGTGCCTGGAGTGATGTAGACATGGGCGAGCAGTACTTC. The encoded protein is CAWSDVDMGEQYF.

The chain joins TRBV6-5 to TRBJ2-7; no reliable D call. The ends were cut back, 5 bases at V and 3 bases at J, with 5 bases in the middle. Germline values: CDR1 MNHEY, CDR2 SVGAGI. The CDR3 runs 11 residues. The CDR3 sequence: CASSGDYEQYF. The CDR3 bases are TGTGCCAGCAGTGGAGACTACGAGCAGTACTTC.

The CDR3 here is CAWSRGSNQPQHF. The DNA for the CDR3 is TGTGCCTGGAGCCGTGGTAGCAATCAGCCCCAGCATTTT. The chain is built from TRBV30 and TRBJ1-5; D is unclear. The CDR3 contains 13 residues. Germline CDR1 GTSNPN, CDR2 SVGIG (reference sequence). Trimming removed 3 bases at V and 0 bases at J, with 6 bases between.

The chain uses TRBV5-1 and TRBJ2-3; 13 nucleotides line up with TRBD2. The CDR3 contains 17 residues. The germline V gene has CDR1 SGHRS and CDR2 YFSETQ. The junction had 6 bases not matched to a gene; V was cut back by 4 bases and J by 1 base. CDR3 sequence reads: CASSPGLAGIGTDTQYF. In DNA form, the CDR3 reads TGCGCCAGCAGCCCGGGACTAGCGGGGATCGGCACAGATACGCAGTATTTT.

This chain uses TRBV7-6 with TRBJ2-2; D ambiguous. V lost 2 bases, J lost 3 bases, and 7 bases lay in between. CDR1 SGHVS and CDR2 FNYEAQ come from the germline V gene. This CDR3 has 14 residues. As DNA, the CDR3 is TGTGCCAGCAGCTTACTTGGGTACACCGGGGAGCTGTTTTTT. Its translation is CASSLLGYTGELFF.

J is TRBJ2-5 and V is TRBV6-5; the D is unclear. V was pared by 10 bases and J by 5 bases, with 8 bases between. Germline CDR1 MNHEY, CDR2 SVGAGI. CDR3 length: 10 amino acids. The CDR3 coding sequence is TGTGCCACGTACCGCGAGACCCAGTACTTC. This encodes CATYRETQYF.

This clone showed up just once. DNA of the CDR3: TGTGCCAGCAGTCCAAAGGAGGATAACTATGGCTACACCTTC. Translation: CASSPKEDNYGYTF. The chain joins TRBV27 to TRBJ1-2; D ambiguous. CDR1 and CDR2 (germline): MNHEY, SMNVEV (reference sequence). The CDR3 is 14 amino acids. V gave up 5 bases and J gave up 1 base, with 11 bases separating them.

This rearrangement joins TRBV19 to TRBJ1-2; possibly TRBD1 for D (6 bases). This CDR3 has 13 residues. Deletions cut 6 bases from V and 8 bases from J, with 16 bases between. CDR1 LNHDA and CDR2 SQIVND come from the germline V gene (reference sequence). CDR3 sequence: CASSPQTGLGYTF. For the CDR3, the DNA is TGTGCCAGTAGCCCCCAAACAGGGTTAGGCTACACCTTC.

This rearrangement joins TRBV30 to TRBJ2-2; no firm D call. Germline V gene sequence: CDR1 GTSNPN, CDR2 SVGIG (reference sequence). This CDR3 is built from 14 residues. V was cut by 7 bases and J by 2 bases, with 14 bases left in between. The CDR3: CASQPWTNTGELFF. The DNA of the CDR3 is TGTGCCTCCCAGCCCTGGACCAACACCGGGGAGCTGTTTTTT.

The chain is built from TRBV5-1 and TRBJ2-7; 10 positions agree with TRBD2. This CDR3 is 16 amino acids long. J lost 5 bases, V lost 2 bases, and 10 bases had no gene match. The germline V gene has CDR1 SGHRS and CDR2 YFSETQ. The CDR3 nucleotides are TGCGCCAGCAGCTTCCTAGCGGGAGAAATCAGCGACGAGCAGTACTTC. Protein: CASSFLAGEISDEQYF.

This clone has only one observation. The V gene is TRBV15, the J gene TRBJ2-3, with a weak D call TRBD2 (7 bases). With 1 base removed from V and 1 base from J, the gap between germline ends came to 12 bases. The CDR3 loop spans 16 amino acids. From germline, CDR1 is LNHNV and CDR2 YYDKDF (reference sequence). The CDR3 protein is CATSRVGGGGTDTQYF. CDR3 DNA sequence: TGTGCCACCAGCAGAGTGGGAGGGGGGGGCACAGATACGCAGTATTTT.